Sequencing of this TCR beta chain was carried out in a study of CD8 T cells in ankylosing spondylitis (dated by TCRdb to between 2016 and 2019). Regarding the complete study: The study profiled T cell receptor beta repertoires in healthy donors and ankylosing spondylitis patients to find disease-linked TCR variants. In total, the full study cohort was made up of nearly 110 healthy donors and about two dozen ankylosing spondylitis patients. Samples of peripheral blood were taken, and for ankylosing spondylitis patients, synovial fluid was collected as well. Results and caveats for the whole study, not just this receptor: The disease-linked clones had a CD8+ phenotype and were found at relatively low frequencies in peripheral blood. Some TCR beta motif variants had previously been reported in synovial fluid and blood of reactive arthritis patients, which suggested common disease-initiation mechanisms. A TCR beta motif of roughly 8 highly homologous amino acid variants appeared characteristic of blood from ankylosing spondylitis patients. According to the report, matched synovial fluid samples from ankylosing spondylitis patients were significantly enriched for the disease-linked clones.

The germline V gene yields SGHVS for CDR1 and FQNEAQ for CDR2. V loses 5 bases at its end and J loses 1 base; junction bases beyond the gene matches: 4. There are 14 amino acids in the CDR3, from cysteine to phenylalanine inclusive. Left in the record is the CDR3 DNA by itself, 42 bases read in frame from the first base. Sequencing relied on an Illumina HiSeq 2500. Quantitative 5'-RACE with molecular barcodes was used to prepare TCR beta libraries. In the source study's methods: A new computational method based on a probabilistic model of VDJ rearrangement was used to identify disease-linked TCR variants. Using fastp trimming at Q25 and MiXCR clonotype assembly, TCRdb reanalyzed the public sequencing data and kept in-frame beta chains. Each CDR3 protein appears once, grouped with its most common genes and DNA. TCRdb assigned the V and J calls; the authors' analysis was not used. The sample table contains hundreds of thousands of distinct CDR3 sequences; only one count was recorded for roughly 26% of them. The leading ten clones occupy about 0.92% of the sample.

Only a few counts were recorded for this clonotype. No cognate antigen has been identified for it. No much larger clonotype is one base removed from it; base qualities were not supplied. The sample taken for sequencing was blood, either unsorted or a sorted T cell fraction (not recorded which). The V and J segments used are TRBV7-8 and TRBJ1-1, with TRBD1 identical over 7 junction bases. The TCR was taken from a male donor with ankylosing spondylitis. CDR3 region: CASSTRQGNTEAFF. At the DNA level, the sequence is TGTGCCAGCAGCACTCGACAGGGGAACACTGAAGCTTTCTTT. Supplemented by the reference TRBV7-8 and TRBJ1-1 proteins around the CDR3, the complete variable domain is GAGVSQSPRYKVAKRGQDVALRCDPISGHVSLFWYQQALGQGPEFLTYFQNEAQLDKSGLPSDRFFAERPEGSVSTLKIQRTQQEDSAVYLCASSTRQGNTEAFFGQGTRLTVV.